This T cell receptor (beta chain) was retrieved from a study of cytotoxic CD8 clonotypes in ibrutinib-treated CLL. Sequenced by immunoSEQ multiplex PCR; TCRdb stores in-frame clones only, minus some. The repertoire holds 150,000 or so clones, with around 85% as singletons. This clone was picked up a small number of times. The sequence was collected from a human donor with chronic lymphocytic leukemia. Sequencing was performed on PBMCs, taken after 24 months of ibrutinib treatment.

Written as DNA, the CDR3 is TGTGCCAGCACCCTCCGGGCTGAAGCTTTCTTT. It specifies CASTLRAEAFF. The chain couples TRBV2 to TRBJ1-1, with D unclear. The CDR3 length is 11 residues. Per germline, CDR1 SNHLY and CDR2 FYNNEI. V was clipped by 7 bases and J by 6 bases, with 9 bases between them.